This T cell receptor beta chain is drawn from a study of identical twins (dated by TCRdb to the mid-2010s). Looking at the study overall: The study deep-sequenced TCR alpha and beta repertoires from monozygotic twins, unrelated adults of various ages and cord blood to test whether fetal clonotypes persist. Replicate twin experiments were performed at different times using different library preparation protocols to rule out contamination. The investigation overall reported the following: In beta out-of-frame sequences, excess twin sharing was weaker, because having fewer shared sequences lowered the signal-to-noise ratio. Abundant cord blood beta clonotypes carried fewer insertions; young adult naive repertoires showed a weaker similar trend, while memory repertoires showed none. In monozygotic twins, out-of-frame TCR alpha sharing was systematically underestimated by recombination models, although the models agreed with sharing between unrelated individuals. Compared with coincidental sharing between unrelated individuals, out-of-frame TCR alpha sequences shared between twins had an excess of sequences with low generation probability. Invariant T cells such as MAIT and iNKT could partly confound zero-insertion analyses, though diverse VJ usage argued against this for most clonotypes. Conclusions relied on cross-sectional statistical analysis, since the same donors could not be followed over many years.

The library was built by means of 5' RACE. TCRdb records Illumina HiSeq 2000 as the sequencer. A universal primer binding site was introduced by template switching, and a unique molecular identifier was present in the final cDNA, enabling accurate counting of TCR cDNA molecules. Specific primers in the conserved constant-segment region were used to synthesize first-strand cDNA for TCR alpha and beta chains. Each cDNA library was double barcoded, with a SMART-Mk sample barcode plus Illumina barcodes, to control for contamination. TruSeq adapter sequences, together with Illumina sample barcodes, were added in two successive PCR steps. The Illumina HiSeq platform was used with custom primers to sequence TCR alpha and beta cDNA libraries. Per the original workflow: Unique molecular identifiers were extracted from raw reads with MiGEC, and CDR3 positions were determined with MiXCR. Recombination models were inferred per individual with the repgenHMM and IGoR tools using an EM algorithm. Shared clonotypes were analyzed with the tcR package in R, and sharing was normalized by the product of cloneset sizes. To study raw recombination free of thymic and clonal selection effects, out-of-frame nonproductive sequences were analyzed. Starting from the raw public reads, TCRdb applied fastp trimming at Q25, assembled clones with MiXCR and retained in-frame beta chains. Each CDR3 protein appears once, grouped with its most common genes and DNA. Here the V and J calls rest on TCRdb's processing, not on the authors' analysis. This sample comprises a few hundred thousand distinct CDR3 sequences, about 24% of them detected only once. 2.9% of the sample is in the top ten clones.

V loses 1 base of germline sequence and J loses 3 bases, and the interval between the two ends is 10 bases. CDR3 length: 15 amino acids, cysteine to phenylalanine. Left in the record is the CDR3 DNA by itself, 45 bases read in frame from the first base. CDR1 is given as LNHNV and CDR2 as YYDKDF, both from the germline V gene (reference sequence). Only healthy Caucasian donors were included. The twin cohort consisted of three pairs of female monozygotic twins, all aged 18 to 29 years. CD4+ and CD8+ T cell populations were isolated with positive isolation kits from Invitrogen. As concerns this clonotype: It lacks a known antigen. Base qualities are not recorded, but no much larger clone differs from it by a single base.

This same sample was also part of a study on T cells expressing NK-cell markers. The other study reports the following: TCR beta-chain repertoires were profiled in sorted CD3+CD56+NKG2C+, CD3+CD56+NKG2C- and CD3+CD56-NKG2C+ T-cell subsets from several donors. Among the eight sequenced donors, seven were HCMV-seropositive and one was HCMV-seronegative. In several experiments an anti-gammadeltaTCR antibody was added to restrict sorting to alphabetaTCR-expressing T cells. For 6 or 7 donors, the dominant CD3+CD56+NKG2C+ clonotypes were among the top 10 CD8+ clonotypes and accounted for about 1.0-7.0% of CD8+ T cells. Those dominant clonotypes were again the most abundant among CD3+CD56-NKG2C+ cells in a few donors, at about 25-60.1%. Whether the expanded NKG2C-expressing T cell clones were specific for HCMV antigens was left unclear. The study sequenced eight donors, all healthy volunteers chosen at random: three men and five women. HCMV-specific IgG was detected in serum with a commercial ELISA kit to determine HCMV serostatus. Reads were demultiplexed and grouped by UMI with MIGEC, and clonotypes were assembled and quantified with MiTCR. To remove erroneous sequences, TCR cDNA sequences were retained only when supported by two or more reads. The tcR package was used for downstream repertoire analysis, and clonotypes were matched across fractions by CDR3 nucleotide sequence plus V segment. VDJmatch was used to annotate antigen specificity against VDJdb, with one amino acid substitution in CDR3 allowed.

The chain is made from TRBV15 and TRBJ2-1; the D segment could be TRBD1, given 6 matching bases. The specimen was CD4+ T cells sorted from blood. This TCR was recovered from a woman aged 18-35 years in good health. The nucleotide sequence reads TGTGCCACCAGCAGAGGGGACACTTACTACAATGAGCAGTTCTTC. Translated, this is CATSRGDTYYNEQFF.